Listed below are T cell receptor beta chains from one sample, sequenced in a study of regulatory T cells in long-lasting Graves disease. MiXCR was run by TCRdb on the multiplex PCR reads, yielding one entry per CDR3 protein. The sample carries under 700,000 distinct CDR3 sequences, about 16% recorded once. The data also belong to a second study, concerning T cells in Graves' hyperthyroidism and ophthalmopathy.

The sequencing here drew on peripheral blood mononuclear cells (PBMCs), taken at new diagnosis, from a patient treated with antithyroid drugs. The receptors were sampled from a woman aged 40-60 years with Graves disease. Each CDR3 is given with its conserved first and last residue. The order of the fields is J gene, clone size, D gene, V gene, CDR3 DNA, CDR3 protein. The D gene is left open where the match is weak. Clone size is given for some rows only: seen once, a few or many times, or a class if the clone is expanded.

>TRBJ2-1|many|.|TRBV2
TGTGCCAGCAGTGAAGGCCTTGAGCAGTTCTTC
CASSEGLEQFF
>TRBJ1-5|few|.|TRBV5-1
TGCGCCAGCAGCTTGGGGCGGAGGGCAAAGGATCAGCCCCAGCATTTT
CASSLGRRAKDQPQHF
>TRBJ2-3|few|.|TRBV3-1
TGTGCCAGCAGCCAAGGAAAGTCGCGGAACACAGATACGCAGTATTTT
CASSQGKSRNTDTQYF
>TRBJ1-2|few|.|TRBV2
TGTGCCAGCAGCGCCGGAGGGGCAGCTATTAACTATGGCTACACCTTC
CASSAGGAAINYGYTF
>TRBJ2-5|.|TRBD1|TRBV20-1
TGCAGTGCTAGGCGCCGCGGACAGGCGGAGACCCAGTACTTC
CSARRRGQAETQYF
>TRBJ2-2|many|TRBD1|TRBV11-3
TGTGCCAGCAGCCGGACAGGCCCATCCGGGGAGCTGTTTTTT
CASSRTGPSGELFF
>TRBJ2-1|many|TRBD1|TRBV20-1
TGCAGTGCCCCGGGACAGGGCCAGGGACACAATGAGCAGTTCTTC
CSAPGQGQGHNEQFF
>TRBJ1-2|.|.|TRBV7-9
TGTGCCAGCGGCGGGGGGCGCCGTCAGGATGGCTACACCTTC
CASGGGRRQDGYTF
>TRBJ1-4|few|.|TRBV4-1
TGCGCCAGCAGCCAAGAACCGGGTCAGCTAATACTGTTTTTT
CASSQEPGQLILFF
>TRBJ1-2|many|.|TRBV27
TGTGCCAGCAGTAACACCCCCCCGTATGGCTACACCTTC
CASSNTPPYGYTF
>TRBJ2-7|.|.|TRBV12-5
TGTGCTAGTGGTGCCCCCGGTCGGGGAACCTACGAGCAGTACTTC
CASGAPGRGTYEQYF
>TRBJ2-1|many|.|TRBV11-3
TGTGCCAGCAGCTTAGGAGACGGGTTGGGGTGGGAGCAGTTCTTC
CASSLGDGLGWEQFF
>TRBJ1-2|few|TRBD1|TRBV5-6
TGTGCCAGCAGCTCCCCGGGACAGCACTATGGCTACACCTTC
CASSSPGQHYGYTF
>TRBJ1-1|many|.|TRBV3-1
TGTGCCAGCAGCCCGAGTCCGCAGGGAAACACTGAAGCTTTCTTT
CASSPSPQGNTEAFF
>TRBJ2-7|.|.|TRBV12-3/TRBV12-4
TGTGCCAGCAGTTTCTCTCCGGGCTGGGAGCAGTACTTC
CASSFSPGWEQYF
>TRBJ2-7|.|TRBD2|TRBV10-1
TGCGCCAGCAGTGAGTCAATTAGCGGGGACGACGAGCAGTACTTC
CASSESISGDDEQYF
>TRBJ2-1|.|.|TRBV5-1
TGCGCCAGCAGCGTGGAGGGCGGTAGGGGTGAGCAGTTCTTC
CASSVEGGRGEQFF
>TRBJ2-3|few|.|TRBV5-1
TGTGCCAGCAGCTTGCAGGGCGGGGGCGTAGATACGCAGTATTTT
CASSLQGGGVDTQYF
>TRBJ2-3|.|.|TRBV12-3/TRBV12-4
TGTGCCAGCACCCCCGATGGGCTGAGCACAGATACGCAGTATTTT
CASTPDGLSTDTQYF
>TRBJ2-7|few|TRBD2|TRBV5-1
TGCGCCAGCAGGACCGGGACTAGCGGGAGCTACGAGCAGTACTTC
CASRTGTSGSYEQYF
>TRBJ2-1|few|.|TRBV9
TGTGCCAGCAGCCCCGAAGGGGGGCCAAGATACAATGAGCAGTTCTTC
CASSPEGGPRYNEQFF
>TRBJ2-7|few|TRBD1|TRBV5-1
TGCGCCAGCAGCTTGCGGACAGGGTCTGGACGCGAGCAGTACTTC
CASSLRTGSGREQYF
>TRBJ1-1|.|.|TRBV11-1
TGTGCCAGCAGTGGCAGCGATGTCCGCACTGAAGCTTTCTTT
CASSGSDVRTEAFF
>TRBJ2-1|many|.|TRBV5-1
TGTGCCAGCAGTTTTGGGGGCTACAATGAGCAGTTCTTC
CASSFGGYNEQFF
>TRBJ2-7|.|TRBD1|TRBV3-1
TGTGCCAGCAGCCAACTTCCAGGGGGATACGAGCAGCACTTC
CASSQLPGGYEQHF
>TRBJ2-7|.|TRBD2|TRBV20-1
TGCAGTGCGACTAGCGCCTCCTGCGAGCAGTACTTC
CSATSASCEQYF
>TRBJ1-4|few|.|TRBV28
TGTGCCAGTAGGCAGAGAAATGAAAAACTGTTTTTT
CASRQRNEKLFF
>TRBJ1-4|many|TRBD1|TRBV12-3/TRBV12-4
TGTGCCAGCAGGCCAGGGGGCGCGGCTGAAAAACTGTTTTTT
CASRPGGAAEKLFF
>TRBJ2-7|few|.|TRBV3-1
TGTGCCAGCAGCCAAGGTTGGACAGCCGCCTACGAGCAGTACTTC
CASSQGWTAAYEQYF
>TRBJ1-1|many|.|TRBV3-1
TGTGCCAGCAGGCTAGCCGGGACTTTGAACACTGAAGCTTTCTTT
CASRLAGTLNTEAFF